The subject of this entry is one T cell receptor (beta chain). Antigen unknown. Other DNA sequences in this specimen translate into the identical CDR3. The assay was immunoSEQ multiplex PCR, and TCRdb's table has in-frame clones only and misses some. The repertoire holds hundreds of thousands of clones, more than 80% seen once, with about 1.5% in the top ten. Stated treatment: roughly 20 received Ad26.COV2.S at low or high dose, single or two shots; roughly five received placebo; per-sample allocation not given. It was on day 63 after the first vaccine or placebo injection that samples were taken. This sample was included in a study of Ad26.COV2.S vaccination and SARS-CoV-2 variants. Study-level background: A participant enrolled in the COV1001 Ad26.COV2.S trial arm provided the sample. Donor got 5x10^10 or 1x10^11 viral particles of Ad26.COV2.S. General study results and limits: Considerable breadth of spike-specific CD8+ and CD4+ T cell responses has reportedly been documented following vaccination. The study found higher spike-specific TCR breadth in vaccine than placebo recipients.

The receptor was isolated from a person between 18 and 65 years old who received the Ad26.COV2.S COVID-19 vaccine or a placebo. The sample was peripheral blood, taken in a trial of Ad26.COV2.S vaccine versus placebo.

CDR3 protein: CASSFGGNYGYTF. CDR3 sequence (DNA): TGTGCCAGCAGTTTTGGGGGAAACTATGGCTACACCTTC. This chain uses TRBV27 with TRBJ1-2, with D possibly being TRBD1 (5 bases). CDR3 length: 13 residues. Germline V lookup: CDR1 MNHEY, CDR2 SMNVEV (reference sequence). Trimming pared 3 bases from V and 2 bases from J, leaving 7 bases between.